This T cell receptor beta chain emerged from a study of OX40 agonist ivuxolimab in advanced cancers. Looking at the study overall: Each dose-escalation patient presented with hepatocellular carcinoma, melanoma, renal cell or head and neck cancer. Study-level results: Certain nonresponders likewise exhibited a low normalized T-cell clonal expansion. At 0.1 to 3.0 mg/kg and by week 6, clonal expansion occurred in CD4+ and CD8+ blood T cells.

The table lists this clone with a count of one. Antigen: not known. Blood got drawn at baseline, again on cycle 4 day 1, and then on cycle 7 day 1. The assay was immunoSEQ multiplex PCR, and TCRdb's table has in-frame clones only and misses some. The sample contains just over 80,000 clones, 70% to 90% of which appear only once. The CDR3 runs to 11 residues. Trimming removed 5 bases from V and 5 bases from J, with 9 bases in between. Germline V gene data show CDR1 as SQVTM and CDR2 as ANQGSEA. The specimen was CD4+ or CD8+ T cells sorted from blood, collected in a trial of the OX40 agonist ivuxolimab. The rearrangement uses TRBV29-1 and TRBJ1-1; no definite D call. This TCR was sampled from an adult with an advanced solid tumor such as melanoma, head and neck, liver or kidney cancer. Here the CDR3 reads CSVCVTTEAFF. The DNA of the CDR3 is TGCAGCGTTTGCGTTACGACTGAAGCTTTCTTT. Together with reference TRBV29-1 and TRBJ1-1, the CDR3 gives the full variable domain: SAVISQKPSRDICQRGTSLTIQCQVDSQVTMMFWYRQQPGQSLTLIATANQGSEATYESGFVIDKFPISRPNLTFSTLTVSNMSPEDSSIYLCSVCVTTEAFFGQGTRLTVV.